The 24 T cell receptor beta chains listed next were all sequenced from one sample in a study of cytomegalovirus exposure and HLA in healthy donors (TCRdb year 2017). The library came from the immunoSEQ multiplex PCR assay. The multiplex PCR relied on a mix of 60 forward primers for TCR Vbeta segments and 13 reverse primers for TCR Jbeta segments. As stored in TCRdb, this immuneACCESS dataset retains in-frame rearrangements with V and J assigned. A fraction of the clones does not appear; measured against another copy, unresolved V genes explain less than half of the discrepancy, and the remainder lacks a known reason. The sample data list under 130,000 clones, and around 62% of these were observed just once. 3.8% of the sample rests with the top ten. Sequences were obtained from PBMCs. These receptors were obtained from a man younger than 45 in good health and CMV-seropositive.

V and J are TRBV6-5 and TRBJ2-7; TRBD1 matches at 7 bases. CDR3 length: 13 amino acids. V dropped 7 bases and J dropped 5; count of bases not matched to a gene: 8. From germline, CDR1 is MNHEY and CDR2 SVGAGI. The CDR3 nucleotides are TGTGCCAGCAAGATGACAGGGCCAGACGAGCAGTACTTC. Translating gives CASKMTGPDEQYF.

The chain is built from TRBV5-1 and TRBJ1-2, with a possible D match to TRBD1 (6 bases). Trimming removed 4 bases from V and 4 bases from J, with 11 bases in between. Germline assignment: CDR1 SGHRS and CDR2 YFSETQ. The CDR3 has 13 amino acids. CDR3 in DNA: TGCGCCAGCAGCGTGGACAGCTCCTATGGCTACACCTTC. Protein sequence: CASSVDSSYGYTF.

The V call is TRBV6-5, the J call TRBJ1-3; TRBD1 aligns across 7 bases. Germline lookup yields CDR1 MNHEY and CDR2 SVGAGI. The CDR3 is made up of 15 amino acids. V shed 4 bases, J shed 4 bases, and the junction held 7 bases outside the gene matches. CDR3 region: CASSWDRESGNTIYF. As DNA, the CDR3 is TGTGCCAGCAGTTGGGACAGAGAATCGGGAAACACCATATATTTT.

The chain couples TRBV9 to TRBJ2-1; tentatively, D is TRBD2 (6 bases). This CDR3 region has 16 residues. V lost 3 bases to trimming and J lost 5 bases, with 18 bases between them. CDR1 is SGDLS, CDR2 YYNGEE, per germline. The CDR3 region has the DNA TGTGCCAGCAGCGACGCAGACCGGGGGAACGACAATGAGCAGTTCTTC. Amino acids: CASSDADRGNDNEQFF.

This chain connects TRBV7-6 to TRBJ1-5; TRBD1 matches at 8 bases. The CDR3 spans 15 residues. Germline assignment: CDR1 SGHVS and CDR2 FNYEAQ. With V trimmed by 1 base and J by 6 bases, 5 bases remained unmatched. CDR3 sequence reads: CASSLGTGYAQPQHF. CDR3 sequence (DNA): TGTGCCAGCAGCTTAGGGACAGGGTATGCTCAGCCCCAGCATTTT.

The chain carries TRBV5-1 and TRBJ1-1, with 9 bases matching TRBD1. Germline assignment: CDR1 SGHRS and CDR2 YFSETQ. The V segment lost 4 bases and the J segment 4 bases; nucleotides outside the gene matches: 2. The CDR3 totals 13 residues. In DNA, the CDR3 is TGCGCCAGCAGCCTACAGGGGGCCACTGAAGCTTTCTTT. Amino acids: CASSLQGATEAFF.

This clone was observed a few times. The chain employs TRBV11-2 and TRBJ1-1; D ambiguous. CDR1 and CDR2 from the germline V gene are SGHAT and FQNNGV. This CDR3 is 15 amino acids long. Trimming pared 5 bases from V and 0 bases from J, leaving 13 bases between. The DNA for the CDR3 is TGTGCCAGCAGCCCTCTGGGAGGGATGAACACTGAAGCTTTCTTT. It yields the protein CASSPLGGMNTEAFF.

A note on this clone: A read error may produce the germline difference seen at one junction end. The rearrangement uses TRBV30 and TRBJ2-2; 8 nucleotides line up with TRBD2. Germline V lookup: CDR1 GTSNPN, CDR2 SVGIG (reference sequence). CDR3 size: 14 residues. Here the CDR3 DNA reads TGTACCTGGGCGGGATCGGGGGGGCCCGGGGAGCTGTTTTTT. Its protein is CTWAGSGGPGELFF.

This clone showed up just a few times. This chain links TRBV6-1 with TRBJ1-2; 8 bases are shared with TRBD1. Losses at the gene ends were 4 bases for V and 8 bases for J; bases not matched to a gene: 3. This CDR3 comprises 12 residues. Germline CDR1 reads MNHNS; CDR2 reads SASEGT. The CDR3 DNA follows: TGTGCCAGCAGTGGACAGGGGTTAGGCTACACCTTC. Translation gives CASSGQGLGYTF.

The chain uses TRBV19 and TRBJ2-3; 9 bases align to TRBD2. V shed 7 bases and J 3 bases; nucleotides not matched to a gene: 5. CDR3 size: 14 residues. Germline V gene sequence: CDR1 LNHDA, CDR2 SQIVND (reference sequence). CDR3 amino acids: CASKRRGGTDTQYF. The DNA of the CDR3 is TGTGCCAGTAAACGGCGGGGGGGGACAGATACGCAGTATTTT.

This chain links TRBV7-6 with TRBJ1-1; tentative D call: TRBD1 (5 bases). In germline, CDR1 is SGHVS, CDR2 FNYEAQ. The CDR3 covers 15 residues. V lost 0 bases, J lost 1 base, and 9 bases lay in between. The CDR3 sequence is CASSLAPGPNTEAFF. The CDR3 bases are TGTGCCAGCAGCTTAGCTCCAGGGCCGAACACTGAAGCTTTCTTT.

The chain couples TRBV2 to TRBJ1-1, with TRBD1 as a possible D gene (5 bases). V dropped 7 bases and J dropped 0 bases, with 12 bases sitting between them. This CDR3 has 14 amino acids. Germline V gene lookup returns CDR1 SNHLY and CDR2 FYNNEI. In nucleotides, the CDR3 is TGTGCCAGCAATGCAGGGCCTATGAACACTGAAGCTTTCTTT. Translating gives CASNAGPMNTEAFF.

The rearrangement links TRBV7-2 to TRBJ2-1, with a weak D call TRBD1 (6 bases). Germline V gene data show CDR1 as SGHTA and CDR2 as FQGNSA. The V gene lost 2 bases and the J gene lost 9 bases, with 11 bases spanning the gap. The length of the CDR3 is 13 residues. CDR3 loop: CASSLSGAGEQFF. The CDR3 DNA reads TGTGCCAGCAGCTTATCAGGGGCGGGTGAGCAGTTCTTC.

The rearrangement uses TRBV21-1 and TRBJ2-5; no DNA check was done on the table's D call, TRBD1. TRBV21-1 is a known pseudogene. There are 18 residues in the CDR3. The CDR3 DNA is TGTGCCAGCAACAATAACCTTAGACAGGGTAGCCGTAAAGAGACCCAGTACTTC. Encoded protein: CASNNNLRQGSRKETQYF.

The chain carries TRBV6-1 and TRBJ2-5, with D perhaps matching TRBD1 (6 bases). The CDR3 contains 16 residues. V lost 4 bases and J lost 1, with 16 bases in between. Germline V gene lookup returns CDR1 MNHNS and CDR2 SASEGT. DNA for the CDR3: TGTGCCAGCAGTGTAGGAACAACAGGGCCCCAAGAGACCCAGTACTTC. Its protein is CASSVGTTGPQETQYF.

In its sample, this clone was seen a few times. The chain links TRBV6-1 to TRBJ1-6; perhaps TRBD1 as D (6 bases). V lost 2 bases and J lost 5, with 10 bases in between. The CDR3 is 15 amino acids. Germline CDR1 reads MNHNS; CDR2 reads SASEGT. The CDR3 is CASSELAGDNSPLHF. CDR3 sequence (DNA): TGTGCCAGCAGTGAACTGGCAGGGGATAATTCACCCCTCCACTTT.

V is TRBV21-1 and J is TRBJ2-2; TRBD2, the table's D call, was not compared with the DNA. TRBV21-1 is described as a pseudogene. The CDR3 extends over 14 amino acids. CDR3 nucleotide sequence: TGTGCCAGCAGCAAAGGGGGGGACACCGGGGAGCTGTTTTTT. Residues: CASSKGGDTGELFF.

V gene TRBV7-9 combines with J gene TRBJ1-6; D might be TRBD1 (6 bases). Between the trimmed V and J ends, which lost 5 bases and 9 bases, there was a span of 14 bases. The CDR3 is 14 amino acids. Germline V gene lookup returns CDR1 SEHNR and CDR2 FQNEAQ (reference sequence). DNA of the CDR3: TGTGCCAGCAGCCAGGGACAACTGGGTTCACCCCTCCACTTT. Amino acid sequence: CASSQGQLGSPLHF.

The V call is TRBV19, the J call TRBJ1-1; possibly TRBD1 for D (5 bases). Germline lookup yields CDR1 LNHDA and CDR2 SQIVND (reference sequence). This CDR3 has 15 amino acids. V was clipped by 7 bases and J by 6 bases, with 21 bases between them. The chain's CDR3 is CASTVGQGFYAEAFF. The CDR3 nucleotides are TGTGCCAGTACCGTCGGCCAGGGATTCTACGCTGAAGCTTTCTTT. The variable domain in full, with the rest retrieved from reference TRBV19 and TRBJ1-1, is DGGITQSPKYLFRKEGQNVTLSCEQNLNHDAMYWYRQDPGQGLRLIYYSQIVNDFQKGDIAEGYSVSREKKESFPLTVTSAQKNPTAFYLCASTVGQGFYAEAFFGQGTRLTVV.

This clone was picked up a small number of times. This chain uses TRBV6-1 with TRBJ1-5; possible D gene TRBD1, 5 bases. The germline V gene has CDR1 MNHNS and CDR2 SASEGT. Deletions cut 5 bases from V and 1 base from J, with 12 bases between. The CDR3 is made up of 15 amino acids. This CDR3 reads CASSSGIQSNQPQHF. The CDR3 DNA reads TGTGCCAGCAGTTCAGGGATTCAGAGCAATCAGCCCCAGCATTTT.

This clone has just a few counts. This chain links TRBV19 with TRBJ2-4; a possible D gene is TRBD1 (7 bases). The CDR3 contains 17 residues. The ends were cut back, 6 bases at V and 0 bases at J, with 18 bases in the middle. Germline V gene lookup returns CDR1 LNHDA and CDR2 SQIVND (reference sequence). CDR3 DNA sequence: TGTGCCAGTAGGATGCGGGACAGCCCGATAGCCAAAAACATTCAGTACTTC. The encoded protein is CASRMRDSPIAKNIQYF.

V is TRBV7-8 and J is TRBJ1-2; D is possibly TRBD1 (6 bases). The germline V gene encodes CDR1 SGHVS and CDR2 FQNEAQ. The V and J ends lost 7 bases and 6 bases respectively, with 18 bases between them. This CDR3 comprises 14 residues. Here the CDR3 reads CASTPGTSRNGYTF. DNA for the CDR3: TGTGCCAGCACTCCCGGGACATCCCGCAATGGCTACACCTTC.

The J gene is TRBJ2-1, the V gene TRBV6-1, with TRBD2 identical over 10 bases. The germline V gene has CDR1 MNHNS and CDR2 SASEGT. This CDR3 has 15 residues. The junction had 12 bases not matched to a gene; V was cut back by 4 bases and J by 12 bases. DNA for the CDR3: TGTGCCAGCAGTGCGGCTAGCGGGGGCAGGAAGGGGCAGTTCTTC. This gives the protein CASSAASGGRKGQFF.

The chain combines TRBV6-5 with TRBJ1-3; 7 bases are shared with TRBD1. Germline V gene lookup returns CDR1 MNHEY and CDR2 SVGAGI. This CDR3 contains 16 residues. With V trimmed by 1 base and J by 2 bases, 5 bases remained unmatched. CDR3: CASSYFSTGAGNTIYF. In DNA form, the CDR3 reads TGTGCCAGCAGTTACTTCTCAACAGGGGCTGGAAACACCATATATTTT.